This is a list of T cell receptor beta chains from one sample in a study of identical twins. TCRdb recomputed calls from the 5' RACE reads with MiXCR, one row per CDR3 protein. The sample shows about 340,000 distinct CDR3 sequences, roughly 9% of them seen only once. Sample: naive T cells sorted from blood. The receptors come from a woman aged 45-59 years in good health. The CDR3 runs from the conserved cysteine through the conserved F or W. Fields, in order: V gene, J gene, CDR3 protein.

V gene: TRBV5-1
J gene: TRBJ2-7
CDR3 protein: CASSLVQGSIYEQYF

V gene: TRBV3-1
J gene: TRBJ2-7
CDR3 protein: CASSQVHYEQYF

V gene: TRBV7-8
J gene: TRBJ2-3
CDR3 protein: CASSPIGEASSTDTQYF

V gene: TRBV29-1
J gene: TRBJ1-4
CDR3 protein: CSVLTGAEEKLFF

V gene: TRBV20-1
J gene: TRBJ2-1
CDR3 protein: CSARFSGRDEQFF

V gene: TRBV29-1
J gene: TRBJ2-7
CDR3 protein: CSVKTGSYEQYF

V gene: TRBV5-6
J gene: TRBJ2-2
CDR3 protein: CASSFQGTGELFF

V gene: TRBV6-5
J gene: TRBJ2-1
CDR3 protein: CASSYGPEQFF

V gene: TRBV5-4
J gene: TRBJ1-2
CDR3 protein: CASSRRGAGDGYTF

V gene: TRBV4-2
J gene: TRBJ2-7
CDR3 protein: CASSQGATTPYEQYF

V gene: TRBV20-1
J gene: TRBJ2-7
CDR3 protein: CSAREGGSVGYEQYF

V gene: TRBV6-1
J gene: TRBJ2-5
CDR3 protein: CASSTLGGTKETQYF

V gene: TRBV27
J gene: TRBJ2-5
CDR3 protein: CASSSTSGRQETQYF

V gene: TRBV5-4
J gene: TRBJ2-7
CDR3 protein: CASSLGGLAGGEQYF

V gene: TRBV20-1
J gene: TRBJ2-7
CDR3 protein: CSARDLAPSYEQYF

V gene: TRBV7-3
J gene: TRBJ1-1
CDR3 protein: CASSHAGNTEAFF

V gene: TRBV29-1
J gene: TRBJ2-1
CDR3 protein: CSVGTGSWEYNEQFF

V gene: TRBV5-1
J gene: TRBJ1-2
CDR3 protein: CASSLTGTNGYTF

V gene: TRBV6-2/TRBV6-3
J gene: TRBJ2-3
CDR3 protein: CASRVAGRTDTQYF

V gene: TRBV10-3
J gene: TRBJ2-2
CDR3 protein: CAISESRMGQGKTGELFF

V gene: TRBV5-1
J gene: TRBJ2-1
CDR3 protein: CASSLALAVQFF

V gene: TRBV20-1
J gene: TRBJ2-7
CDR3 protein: CSARAGLAGTYEQYF

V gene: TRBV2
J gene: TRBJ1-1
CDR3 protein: CAFPAALEAFF

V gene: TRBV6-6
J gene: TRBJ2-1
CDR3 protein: CASSPVGLPREQFF

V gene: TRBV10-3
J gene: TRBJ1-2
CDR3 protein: CAAQRSDGIYGYTF

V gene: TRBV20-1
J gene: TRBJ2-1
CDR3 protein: CSASDLSSYNEQFF

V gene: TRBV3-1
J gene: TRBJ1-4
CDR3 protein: CASSRYTATNEKLFF

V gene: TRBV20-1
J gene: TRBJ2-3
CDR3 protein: CSVKVVGTSTDMQYF

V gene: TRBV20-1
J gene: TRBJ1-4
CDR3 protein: CSARRGGYGEKLFF

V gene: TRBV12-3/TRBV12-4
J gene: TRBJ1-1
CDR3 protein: CASSLDRAQNTEAFF

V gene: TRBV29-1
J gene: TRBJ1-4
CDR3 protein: CSGIAGDNEKLFF

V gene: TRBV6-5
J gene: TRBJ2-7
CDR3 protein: CASSYDGSYEQYF

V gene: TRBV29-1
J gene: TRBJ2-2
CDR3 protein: CSVAAVNTGELFF

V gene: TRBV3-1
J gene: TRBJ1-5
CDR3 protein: CASSQFPTGFQHF

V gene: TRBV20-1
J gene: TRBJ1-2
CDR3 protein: CSGVANYGYTF

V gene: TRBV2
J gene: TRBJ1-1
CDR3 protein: CASAPTGGPNTEAFF

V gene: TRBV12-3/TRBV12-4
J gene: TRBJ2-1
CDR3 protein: CASSLETGRGGEQFF